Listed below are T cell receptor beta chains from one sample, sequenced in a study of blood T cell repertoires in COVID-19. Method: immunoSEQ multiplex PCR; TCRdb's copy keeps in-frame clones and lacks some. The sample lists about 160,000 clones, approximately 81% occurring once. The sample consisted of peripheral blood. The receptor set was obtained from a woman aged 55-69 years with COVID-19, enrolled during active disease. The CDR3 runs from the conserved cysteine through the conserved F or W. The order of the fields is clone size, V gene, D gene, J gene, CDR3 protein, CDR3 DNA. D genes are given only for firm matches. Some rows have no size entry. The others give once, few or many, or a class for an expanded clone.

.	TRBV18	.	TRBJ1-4	CASSPYKQHEKLFF	TGTGCCAGCTCACCTTATAAGCAACATGAAAAACTGTTTTTT
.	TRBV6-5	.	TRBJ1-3	CASTRSQAGNTIYF	TGTGCCAGCACCCGGTCCCAGGCCGGAAACACCATATATTTT
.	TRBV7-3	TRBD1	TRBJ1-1	CASSQRDRQNTEAFF	TGTGCCAGCAGCCAACGGGACAGACAGAACACTGAAGCTTTCTTT
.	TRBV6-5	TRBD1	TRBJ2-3	CASRRGQGVTDTQYF	TGTGCCAGCAGGAGAGGACAGGGGGTTACAGATACGCAGTATTTT
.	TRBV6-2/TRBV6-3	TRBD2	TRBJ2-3	CASSTSAGGLTDTQYF	TGTGCCAGCAGCACCTCAGCGGGGGGACTCACAGATACGCAGTATTTT
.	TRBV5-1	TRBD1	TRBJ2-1	CASSLERGTGVGNEQFF	TGCGCCAGCAGCTTGGAGAGGGGAACAGGGGTGGGGAATGAGCAGTTCTTC
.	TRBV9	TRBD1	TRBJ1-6	CASSSRGENSPLHF	TGTGCCAGCAGTTCCAGGGGGGAAAATTCACCCCTCCACTTT
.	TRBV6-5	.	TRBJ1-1	CASSYGDRGNTEAFF	TGTGCCAGCAGTTACGGGGATAGGGGGAACACTGAAGCTTTCTTT
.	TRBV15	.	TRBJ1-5	CATSRDKAGDQPQHF	TGTGCCACCAGCAGAGATAAGGCAGGTGATCAGCCCCAGCATTTT
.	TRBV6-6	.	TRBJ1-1	CASSWSGGASTEAFF	TGTGCCAGCAGCTGGAGTGGAGGGGCCAGCACTGAAGCTTTCTTT
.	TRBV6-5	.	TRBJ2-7	CASNLGQYYEQYF	TGTGCCAGCAACCTAGGACAATATTACGAGCAGTACTTC
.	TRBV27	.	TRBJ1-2	CASSFRQDYGYTF	TGTGCCAGCAGTTTTCGACAGGACTATGGCTACACCTTC
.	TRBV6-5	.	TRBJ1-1	CASSKGLLSQAFF	TGTGCCAGCAGTAAGGGACTCCTATCGCAGGCTTTCTTT
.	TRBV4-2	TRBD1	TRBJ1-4	CASSQAHRQGPGDEKLFF	TGTGCCAGCAGCCAAGCCCACAGACAGGGCCCTGGGGACGAAAAACTGTTTTTT
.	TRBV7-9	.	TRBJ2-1	CANPGTKYNEQFF	TGTGCCAATCCCGGGACAAAATACAATGAGCAGTTCTTC
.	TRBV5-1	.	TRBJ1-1	CASSSGGRTEAFF	TGCGCCAGCAGCTCCGGCGGTAGGACTGAAGCTTTCTTT
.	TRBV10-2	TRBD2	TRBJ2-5	CASKLAGQETQYF	TGCGCCAGCAAACTAGCGGGCCAAGAGACCCAGTACTTC
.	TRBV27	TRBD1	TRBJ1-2	CASSTPGQTIGTYGYTF	TGTGCCAGCAGTACTCCGGGACAGACTATTGGTACCTATGGCTACACCTTC
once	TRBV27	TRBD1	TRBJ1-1	CASSSTGAPGTEAFF	TGTGCCAGCAGTTCTACAGGGGCGCCAGGCACTGAAGCTTTCTTT
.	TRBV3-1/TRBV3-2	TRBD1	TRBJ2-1	CASSQWGTGMNAGRSYNEQFF	TGTGCCAGCAGCCAATGGGGGACAGGGATGAATGCGGGGCGGTCCTACAATGAGCAGTTCTTC
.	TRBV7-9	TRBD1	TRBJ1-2	CASSRIERGLGYTF	TGTGCCAGCAGCCGAATAGAGAGGGGGCTTGGCTACACCTTC
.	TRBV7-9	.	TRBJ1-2	CASSLGQGSGYTF	TGTGCCAGCAGCTTAGGGCAGGGGTCTGGCTACACCTTC
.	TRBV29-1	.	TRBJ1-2	CSVGRGGSYGYTF	TGCAGCGTTGGGAGAGGGGGTTCTTATGGCTACACCTTC
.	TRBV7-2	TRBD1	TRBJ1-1	CASSLEGGVTNTEAFF	TGTGCCAGCAGCTTAGAAGGGGGCGTTACGAACACTGAAGCTTTCTTT
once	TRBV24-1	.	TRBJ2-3	CATSDLEVLSTDTQYF	TGTGCCACCAGTGATTTGGAGGTCCTGAGCACAGATACGCAGTATTTT